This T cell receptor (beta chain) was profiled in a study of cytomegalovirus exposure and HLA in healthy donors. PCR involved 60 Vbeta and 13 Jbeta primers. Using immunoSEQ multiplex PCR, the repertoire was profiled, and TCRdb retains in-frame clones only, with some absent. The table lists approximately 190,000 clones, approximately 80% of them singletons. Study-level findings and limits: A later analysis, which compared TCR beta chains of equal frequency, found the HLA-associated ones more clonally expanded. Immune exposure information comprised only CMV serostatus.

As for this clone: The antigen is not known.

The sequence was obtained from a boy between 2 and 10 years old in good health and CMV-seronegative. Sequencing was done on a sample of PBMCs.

The CDR3 nucleotides read TGTGCCAGCAGCACAAAGACAGGGCCAACCGGGGAGCTGTTTTTT. Protein sequence: CASSTKTGPTGELFF. The chain couples TRBV7-2 to TRBJ2-2; 7 bases are a match to TRBD1. From germline, CDR1 is SGHTA and CDR2 FQGNSA. This CDR3 has 15 residues. V lost 5 bases and J lost 5; bases outside the gene matches: 8.